The 32 T cell receptor beta chains listed next were all sequenced from one sample in a study of HIV-infected patients and healthy controls. Whole blood was used without fractionation, so all unsorted peripheral T cells were included. Reverse transcription used around 500 ng RNA and constant-region primers for alpha and beta. Separate chain-specific third strand synthesis with multiplexing indices produced the alpha and beta libraries. In TCRdb, the 5' RACE reads were re-called with MiXCR into one record per CDR3 protein. The sample shows nearly 25,000 distinct CDR3 sequences, 8% to 10% of them seen only once. Sequenced sample: blood. The source is an adult in good health.

The chain links TRBV6-5 to TRBJ2-7, with D hard to call. The germline V and J ends were trimmed by 2 bases and 0 bases, with 5 bases remaining between them. Germline lookup yields CDR1 MNHEY and CDR2 SVGAGI. CDR3 length: 13 amino acids. Here the CDR3 reads CASSYASSYEQYF. The CDR3 DNA reads TGTGCCAGCAGTTACGCAAGCTCCTACGAGCAGTACTTC.

This clonotype has a count of ten or more. The chain joins TRBV4-1 to TRBJ1-2; 8 bases map to TRBD1. This CDR3 contains 16 residues. V gave up 0 bases and J gave up 5 bases; unmatched junction bases: 8. Germline V lookup: CDR1 MGHRA, CDR2 YSYEKL. The CDR3 DNA follows: TGCGCCAGCAGCCAAGATTCTAACAGGGGGGAGTATGGCTACACCTTC. Amino acid sequence: CASSQDSNRGEYGYTF.

The CDR3 nucleotides are TGTGCCAGCAGCCCCCTCCTAACGGGTGAAAAACTGTTTTTT. Translated, it gives CASSPLLTGEKLFF. The V gene is TRBV27, the J gene TRBJ1-4; D is unclear. V was trimmed by 6 bases and J by 7 bases, leaving 15 bases between them. Germline V gene data show CDR1 as MNHEY and CDR2 as SMNVEV (reference sequence). This CDR3 region has 14 residues.

This clonotype has a count of ten or more. The V gene is TRBV7-9, the J gene TRBJ1-1; D is perhaps TRBD1 (6 bases). The CDR3 totals 13 residues. Germline-derived CDR1 and CDR2 are SEHNR and FQNEAQ (reference sequence). Trimming removed 6 bases at V and 11 bases at J, with 19 bases between. The CDR3 spells CASRPGTLLDAFF. The CDR3 DNA sequence: TGTGCCAGCAGGCCCGGGACACTCCTCGATGCTTTCTTT. Supplemented by reference TRBV7-9 and TRBJ1-1, the full variable domain reads DTGVSQNPRHKITKRGQNVTFRCDPISEHNRLYWYRQTLGQGPEFLTYFQNEAQLEKSRLLSDRFSAERPKGSFSTLEIQRTEQGDSAMYLCASRPGTLLDAFFGQGTRLTVV.

This chain uses TRBV2 with TRBJ2-3; no firm D call. V was shortened by 8 bases and J by 6 bases, with 12 bases between the two germline ends. This CDR3 has 12 amino acids. Germline values: CDR1 SNHLY, CDR2 FYNNEI. CDR3 loop: CASPLITDTQYF. The CDR3 bases are TGTGCCAGCCCCCTGATTACCGATACGCAGTATTTT. The variable domain in full, completed from reference TRBV2 and TRBJ2-3, reads EPEVTQTPSHQVTQMGQEVILRCVPISNHLYFYWYRQILGQKVEFLVSFYNNEISEKSEIFDDQFSVERPDGSNFTLKIRSTKLEDSAMYFCASPLITDTQYFGPGTRLTVL.

V gene TRBV4-3 combines with J gene TRBJ2-3; D is possibly TRBD2 (6 bases). V was clipped by 1 base and J by 6 bases, with 14 bases between them. Germline values: CDR1 LGHNA, CDR2 YSLEER. The CDR3 is 15 residues long. CDR3 DNA sequence: TGCGCCAGCAGCCAAGGGGGGACTGGCCGGGATACGCAGTATTTT. Translated: CASSQGGTGRDTQYF.

Many counts were recorded for this clonotype. The J gene is TRBJ1-1, the V gene TRBV6-2 or TRBV6-3; 7 bases are shared with TRBD1. CDR1 is MNHEY, CDR2 SVGEGT, per germline. V shed 7 bases, J shed 1 base, and the junction held 6 bases outside the gene matches. The CDR3 is made up of 14 amino acids. The CDR3 DNA is TGTGCCAGCATGCGAGGGGGCCGGAACACTGAAGCTTTCTTT. It encodes CASMRGGRNTEAFF.

The table lists this clonotype with a few counts. This chain joins TRBV6-1 and TRBJ1-5; D remains ambiguous. With 4 bases removed from V and 0 bases from J, the gap between germline ends came to 4 bases. The CDR3 runs 13 residues. CDR1 and CDR2 (germline): MNHNS, SASEGT. CDR3: CASSVSSNQPQHF. The CDR3 DNA reads TGTGCCAGCAGTGTCAGTAGCAATCAGCCCCAGCATTTT.

This clonotype is medium-sized by share. The V and J genes are TRBV11-3 and TRBJ2-3, with D possibly being TRBD2 (6 bases). Germline CDR1 reads SGHNT; CDR2 reads YENEEA. Trimming shortened V by 5 bases and J by 1 base, and 16 bases separated the two germline ends. CDR3 size: 16 residues. The CDR3 DNA follows: TGTGCCAGCAGCCCTGGCGGTAGCGGACGCACAGATACGCAGTATTTT. It codes for CASSPGGSGRTDTQYF. Looking up the rest from reference TRBV11-3 and TRBJ2-3 gives the full variable domain: EAGVVQSPRYKIIEKKQPVAFWCNPISGHNTLYWYLQNLGQGPELLIRYENEEAVDDSQLPKDRFSAERLKGVDSTLKIQPAELGDSAVYLCASSPGGSGRTDTQYFGPGTRLTVL.

Many counts were recorded for this clonotype. V usage is TRBV11-2 and J usage is TRBJ2-5; D is undetermined. V was shortened by 5 bases and J by 2 bases, with 3 bases between the two germline ends. The CDR3 length is 11 residues. Germline CDR1 reads SGHAT; CDR2 reads FQNNGV. The CDR3 reads CASSRQETQYF. DNA of the CDR3: TGTGCCAGCAGCCGTCAAGAGACCCAGTACTTC.

This clonotype was found many times. The rearrangement links TRBV6-4 to TRBJ1-6, with unresolved D. V lost 4 bases and J lost 8, with 15 bases in between. The CDR3 is 15 residues long. Germline V gives CDR1 MRHNA, CDR2 SNTAGT. CDR3 bases: TGTGCCAGCAGTGTGGACGGCAGTCCCGATTCACCCCTCCACTTT. This codes for CASSVDGSPDSPLHF.

This clonotype appeared a few times. The chain uses TRBV6-6 and TRBJ2-1; D gene ambiguous. Trimming took 7 bases from V and 8 from J, leaving 12 bases between them. CDR3 size: 12 residues. Germline assignment: CDR1 MNHNY and CDR2 SVGAGI (reference sequence). The CDR3 is CASTQSIDEQFF. Here the CDR3 DNA reads TGTGCCAGCACCCAGAGTATAGATGAGCAGTTCTTC.

This clonotype was detected ten times or more. This chain joins TRBV10-2 and TRBJ1-5; no clear D gene. Trimming stripped 2 bases from V and 3 bases from J, with 8 bases between. CDR3 size: 14 residues. Per the germline V gene, CDR1 is WSHSY and CDR2 is SAAADI. The CDR3 DNA is TGCGCCAGCAGTGAGGGGGAGGTCAATCAGCCCCAGCATTTT. This gives the protein CASSEGEVNQPQHF.

This clonotype was found many times. The chain links TRBV7-2 to TRBJ1-5; 7 nucleotides match TRBD1. The germline V gene encodes CDR1 SGHTA and CDR2 FQGNSA. Trimming cost V 7 bases and J 5 bases; bases outside gene matches: 5. The CDR3 has 13 residues. The CDR3, as DNA: TGTGCCAGCACCTTCGACAGGGATCAGCCCCAGCATTTT. Translating gives CASTFDRDQPQHF.

This clonotype was detected many times. The chain recombines TRBV6-5 with TRBJ1-3, with D tentatively TRBD1 (5 bases). Looked up from germline, CDR1 is MNHEY and CDR2 is SVGAGI. Trimming stripped 4 bases from V and 2 bases from J, with 6 bases between. The CDR3 extends over 13 amino acids. The CDR3: CASSFRAGNTIYF. The DNA of the CDR3 is TGTGCCAGCAGTTTCAGGGCTGGAAACACCATATATTTT.

This clonotype was detected a few times. The chain is built from TRBV10-2 and TRBJ1-1; no clear D. The CDR3 is made up of 12 amino acids. Germline assignment: CDR1 WSHSY and CDR2 SAAADI. The V end lost 4 bases, the J end lost 1 base, and 4 bases lay between the germline ends. The chain's CDR3 is CASSGGNTEAFF. In nucleotides, the CDR3 is TGCGCCAGCAGTGGAGGGAACACTGAAGCTTTCTTT.

The sample holds many counts of this clonotype. The chain uses TRBV29-1 and TRBJ1-1, with a possible D match to TRBD1 (6 bases). Between the trimmed V and J ends, which lost 7 bases and 1 base, there was a span of 16 bases. The CDR3 spans 14 residues. Germline CDR1 SQVTM, CDR2 ANQGSEA. CDR3 residues: CSADRDKGNTEAFF. CDR3 sequence (DNA): TGCAGCGCGGACAGAGATAAGGGGAACACTGAAGCTTTCTTT.

This clonotype was detected many times. V and J are TRBV29-1 and TRBJ2-1; D unresolved. Germline CDR1 and CDR2: SQVTM and ANQGSEA. This CDR3 comprises 11 residues. Deletions cut 4 bases from V and 8 bases from J, with 9 bases between. CDR3 loop: CSVVRTHEQFF. CDR3 DNA: TGCAGCGTTGTGAGGACGCATGAGCAGTTCTTC.

This chain joins TRBV28 and TRBJ2-4; D is undetermined. The CDR3 spans 16 residues. The V gene lost 2 bases and the J gene lost 1 base, with 12 bases spanning the gap. Germline CDR1 reads MDHEN; CDR2 reads SYDVKM. CDR3 DNA sequence: TGTGCCAGCAGTTTAAACGCCAATACGGCCAAAAACATTCAGTACTTC. It encodes CASSLNANTAKNIQYF.

The sample holds many counts of this clonotype. This chain links TRBV7-2 with TRBJ1-1; D may be TRBD1 (5 bases). Trimming removed 5 bases from V and 4 bases from J, with 14 bases in between. The CDR3 totals 14 residues. The germline V gene encodes CDR1 SGHTA and CDR2 FQGNSA. The CDR3 DNA reads as TGTGCCAGCAGCAGGCAGGGAAGGGGCACTGAAGCTTTCTTT. It codes for CASSRQGRGTEAFF.

This clonotype has only a few counts. The chain combines TRBV30 with TRBJ2-7; 9 bases fit TRBD1. This CDR3 contains 12 residues. From germline, CDR1 is GTSNPN and CDR2 SVGIG (reference sequence). The V segment lost 4 bases and the J segment 6 bases; nucleotides outside the gene matches: 4. The CDR3 nucleotides are TGTGCCTGGACGCCGGACAGGGGCGAGCAGTACTTC. This encodes CAWTPDRGEQYF.

This clonotype was found many times. The chain recombines TRBV6-2 or TRBV6-3 with TRBJ2-4; D not resolved. The CDR3 consists of 13 residues. V was trimmed by 4 bases and J by 8 bases, leaving 12 bases between them. Germline CDR1 is MNHEY and CDR2 is SVGEGT. CDR3 protein: CASSLRSRDIQYF. CDR3 DNA: TGTGCCAGCAGTTTACGGAGTAGGGACATTCAGTACTTC.

This clonotype was recorded many times. This rearrangement joins TRBV7-2 to TRBJ1-2; 7 bases line up with TRBD1. V shed 8 bases and J 2 bases; nucleotides not matched to a gene: 8. The CDR3 has 14 residues. Germline V lookup: CDR1 SGHTA, CDR2 FQGNSA. The CDR3 is CASGSTGVNYGYTF. As DNA, the CDR3 is TGTGCCAGCGGCTCAACAGGGGTGAACTATGGCTACACCTTC.

This clonotype came up many times. The chain combines TRBV10-3 with TRBJ2-4; 10 bases map to TRBD1. Trimming at V came to 6 bases and at J to 9 bases, leaving 5 bases not matched to a gene. Germline V gene sequence: CDR1 ENHRY, CDR2 SYGVKD. The CDR3 has 13 residues. CDR3 nucleotide sequence: TGTGCCATCAGCGGGACAGGGGATGGCATTCAGTACTTC. It codes for CAISGTGDGIQYF.

The table lists this clonotype with many counts. This rearrangement joins TRBV4-2 to TRBJ2-3; D tentatively fits TRBD1 or TRBD2 (5 bases each). The V and J ends lost 0 bases and 6 bases respectively, with 13 bases between them. The CDR3 sequence is 15 residues long. Germline V lookup: CDR1 LGHNA, CDR2 YNFKEQ. CDR3 loop: CASSQDGQGPDTQYF. As DNA, the CDR3 is TGTGCCAGCAGCCAAGACGGGCAGGGACCGGATACGCAGTATTTT.

V gene TRBV5-5 combines with J gene TRBJ2-3; no reliable D call. Trimming left V 0 bases short and J 0 bases short, with 5 bases between. CDR1 and CDR2 (germline): SGHKS, YYEKEE (reference sequence). This CDR3 contains 14 residues. Here the CDR3 DNA reads TGTGCCAGCAGCTTGGAGACTAGCACAGATACGCAGTATTTT. Encoded protein: CASSLETSTDTQYF.

This clonotype appeared many times. V usage is TRBV30 and J usage is TRBJ2-3; 9 bases agree with TRBD2. The V gene end was trimmed by 8 bases and the J gene end by 4 bases; junction bases not matched to a gene: 4. This CDR3 is 12 amino acids long. Germline CDR1 is GTSNPN and CDR2 is SVGIG (reference sequence). DNA of the CDR3: TGTGCCCGCGGGGGGGTGCCAGATACGCAGTATTTT. The encoded protein is CARGGVPDTQYF. Full variable domain (missing parts from reference TRBV30 and TRBJ2-3): SQTIHQWPATLVQPVGSPLSLECTVEGTSNPNLYWYRQAAGRGLQLLFYSVGIGQISSEVPQNLSASRPQDRQFILSSKKLLLSDSGFYLCARGGVPDTQYFGPGTRLTVL.

This clonotype is medium-sized by share. The genes are TRBV27 and TRBJ1-1; weak D call: TRBD1 (5 bases). Trimming shortened V by 5 bases and J by 0 bases, and 10 bases separated the two germline ends. The CDR3 is 14 residues long. CDR1 MNHEY and CDR2 SMNVEV come from the germline V gene (reference sequence). The CDR3 region is CASSEGFLNTEAFF. CDR3 DNA: TGTGCCAGCAGTGAGGGGTTCCTGAACACTGAAGCTTTCTTT.

The chain combines TRBV2 with TRBJ1-1; TRBD1 might be the D (5 bases). The CDR3 has 14 amino acids. CDR1 and CDR2 from the germline V gene are SNHLY and FYNNEI. Trimming left V 6 bases short and J 0 bases short, with 11 bases between. The CDR3 reads CASRKEGLNTEAFF. CDR3 DNA: TGTGCCAGCAGAAAAGAGGGGTTGAACACTGAAGCTTTCTTT.

By sample fraction, this clonotype is medium-sized. V gene TRBV27 combines with J gene TRBJ2-1; D unclear. The CDR3 has 13 amino acids. The V gene lost 3 bases and the J gene lost 7 bases, with 10 bases spanning the gap. The germline CDR1 and CDR2 sequences are MNHEY and SMNVEV (reference sequence). CDR3 coding DNA: TGTGCCAGCAGTTTGCCGACTCCGAATGAGCAGTTCTTC. Amino acids: CASSLPTPNEQFF.

The table lists this clonotype with many counts. The rearrangement joins TRBV11-2 to TRBJ2-7, with 7 bases fitting TRBD2. The germline V gene encodes CDR1 SGHAT and CDR2 FQNNGV. The CDR3 consists of 12 residues. Trimming at V came to 3 bases and at J to 6 bases, leaving 2 bases not matched to a gene. The CDR3 sequence is CASSFGGGEQYF. As DNA, the CDR3 is TGTGCCAGCAGCTTTGGCGGGGGCGAGCAGTACTTC.

This clonotype was counted ten times or more. This rearrangement joins TRBV5-1 to TRBJ2-5; tentative D call: TRBD2 (5 bases). The CDR3 runs 14 residues. Germline-derived CDR1 and CDR2 are SGHRS and YFSETQ. Trimming cost V 4 bases and J 1 base, with 11 bases left between them. CDR3 coding DNA: TGCGCCAGCAGCCAAATCGGGGTCCAAGAGACCCAGTACTTC. It specifies CASSQIGVQETQYF. The variable domain in full, with the rest retrieved from reference TRBV5-1 and TRBJ2-5, is KAGVTQTPRYLIKTRGQQVTLSCSPISGHRSVSWYQQTPGQGLQFLFEYFSETQRNKGNFPGRFSGRQFSNSRSEMNVSTLELGDSALYLCASSQIGVQETQYFGPGTRLLVL.